This TCR beta chain appears in the sequencing data of a study of T cells in Graves' hyperthyroidism and ophthalmopathy (dated by TCRdb to about 2019). A note on the overall study: Peripheral blood was collected at initial diagnosis, before any treatment. In over five Graves' hyperthyroidism patients, the study also compared T-cell repertoires from thyroid tissue with T-cell repertoires from blood. Once sampling was done, hyperthyroidism patients were given methimazole at a starting dose of 30 mg daily, whereas ophthalmopathy patients were given high-dose intravenous methylprednisolone. To identify TCR V-J signatures that set the groups apart, the researchers used a discovery cohort of 90 to 100 patients, made up of 40 to 45 with Graves' ophthalmopathy and about 60 with stable Graves' hyperthyroidism. An independent validation cohort of under 20 hyperthyroidism patients and 15 or so patients who later progressed to ophthalmopathy tested prospective prediction of ophthalmopathy. The paper reports TCR Vbeta CDR3 sequencing of over 120 peripheral blood samples: around 41 ophthalmopathy, about 75 hyperthyroidism and around 17 progressor patients. The 95 to 100 discovery patients were divided at random into training and test sets in a 7:3 ratio.

Summary of the overall study and its limitations: Most expanded thyroid clonotypes (frequency above 0.001) were also detected in blood, a finding suggesting that blood repertoires may reflect thyroid immune responses. A 13 V-J signature model separated ophthalmopathy from stable hyperthyroidism, with about 88% sensitivity and roughly 84% specificity in cross-validation and 80%/75% in testing. In validation, progression to ophthalmopathy was predicted by the model with about 70% sensitivity and just over 72% specificity, a median of approximately 6.5 months before onset. No statistical method was used to fix the sample size in advance, and group allocation was not hidden from the investigators.

Germline trimming amounts to 10 bases on V and 4 bases on J, with 8 as the count of junction bases outside the gene matches. The CDR3 sequence holds 14 residues, the cysteine and phenylalanine included. Only the CDR3 DNA stays, 42 bases, in frame from base 1. Per the germline V gene, MGHDK is the CDR1 and SYGVNS is the CDR2. Stable Graves' hyperthyroidism was defined as the absence of progression to ophthalmopathy over 18 months of follow-up. The hyperthyroidism patients were between 18 and 65 years old and newly diagnosed, with a disease duration of less than 2 months. Patients with uncontrolled infections, other autoimmune diseases, pregnancy or lactation were excluded. Diagnoses relied on clinical symptoms, serum thyroxine and TRAb, thyroid ultrasound and orbital computed tomography. Ficoll-Paque density gradient centrifugation was used to isolate PBMCs from about 9.4 ml of fresh peripheral blood. Total RNA was extracted with Trizol reagent, and quality was checked on an Agilent 2100 Bioanalyzer.

The TCR beta CDR3 regions were amplified from the RNA transcripts. The first round of RT-PCR for the TCR CDR3 was performed with the HTBI primer set and the Qiagen OneStep RT-PCR kit. Libraries were constructed in a second round of multiplex PCR, after which size selection and purification were carried out. Libraries were sequenced paired-end with 100 bp reads on an Illumina HiSeq2000. Turning to the authors' computational methods: SOAPnuke was used to process the raw data, with reads discarded if the reads contained adapters or uncalled bases, had a mean Phred below 15, or lacked an exact constant-primer or identifier match. High-quality paired reads were merged using COPE v1.2.5, and each unique nucleotide sequence was defined as a clonotype. MiTCR v1.1 was used to align the clonotypes against IMGT TRBV, TRBD and TRBJ reference segments. The analysis included only V-J combinations with a frequency above 0.0001, which together covered 99% to 99.2% of the repertoires. The TCS score was defined as the ratio of F50 (clonal expansion) to E x V (chaos), calculated using BLOSUM62-based TCRdist between CDR3 peptides within each V-J. Welch's t-statistics and random forest reduced around 520 V-J features to 13, which were used in a naive Bayes classifier (R e1071). Thyroid-blood repertoire similarity was quantified with the Morisita-Horn index. TCRdb ran its own pipeline on the public reads, namely fastp trimming at Q25 and MiXCR clone calling, and kept in-frame beta chains. Entries are consolidated by CDR3 protein sequence, retaining the most common genes and DNA. What appears here as the V and J calls and clone size reflects TCRdb's work, not the paper's. In all, the sample holds 800,000 or so distinct CDR3 sequences, and more than 30% of those were seen once. The biggest ten clones account for 8.9% of the sample.

To note about this clonotype: Which antigen it targets is not known. No much larger clone is present one base from it, and per-base qualities are unavailable.

Recombination joined TRBV25-1 with TRBJ1-1; 11 nucleotides in the junction match TRBD1. This receptor was taken from a man between 18 and 29 years old with Graves' hyperthyroidism. Sequences were obtained from blood. The CDR3 protein: CATSRGTGGTEAFF. The nucleotide sequence reads as follows: TGTGCCACCTCGAGGGGGACAGGGGGCACTGAAGCTTTCTTT.